These 26 T cell receptor beta chains were sequenced from one sample in a study of T cell responses to AZD1222 COVID-19 vaccine. Sequenced by immunoSEQ multiplex PCR; TCRdb stores in-frame clones only, minus some. The sample lists approximately 61,000 clones; 81% were seen once. This specimen was peripheral blood, taken 28 days after the second AZD1222 dose. The source is an adult who received the AZD1222 COVID-19 vaccine.

This clone was seen only once. The chain combines TRBV6-6 with TRBJ1-5; 8 bases match TRBD1. The CDR3 is made up of 18 amino acids. Trimming took 5 bases from V and 0 from J; bases not matched to a gene: 12. Germline loops: CDR1 MNHNY, CDR2 SVGAGI (reference sequence). The CDR3 coding sequence is TGTGCCAGCAGTCCAGGGGGACAGGAGAGATATAGCAATCAGCCCCAGCATTTT. As protein: CASSPGGQERYSNQPQHF.

J is TRBJ2-1 and V is TRBV4-2; maybe TRBD1 (6 bases). V dropped 3 bases and J dropped 2 bases, with 20 bases sitting between them. There are 18 residues in the CDR3. CDR1 LGHNA and CDR2 YNFKEQ come from the germline V gene. CDR3 nucleotide sequence: TGTGCCAGCAGCCAGGAAGGGACATTTGGGACCACCTACAATGAGCAGTTCTTC. This sequence encodes CASSQEGTFGTTYNEQFF.

The chain has TRBV5-4 and TRBJ2-2; D gene unclear. V was clipped by 1 base and J by 5 bases, with 9 bases between them. Germline V CDR1 and CDR2: SGHNT, YYREEE (reference sequence). The CDR3 runs to 14 residues. DNA for the CDR3: TGTGCCAGCAGCTTGTTCCAAGTTACCGGGGAGCTGTTTTTT. This translates into CASSLFQVTGELFF.

The rearrangement joins TRBV3-1 (or the pseudogene TRBV3-2) to TRBJ2-3, with TRBD2 as a possible D gene (5 bases). Germline loops: CDR1 LGHDT, CDR2 YNNKEL (reference sequence). V was trimmed by 5 bases and J by 13 bases, leaving 16 bases between them. The CDR3 is 12 amino acids. CDR3 DNA: TGTGCCAGCAGCAGGGTTGGCGGGTTCGAGTATTTT. Residues: CASSRVGGFEYF.

This clone was seen a single time. The rearrangement joins TRBV6-2 or TRBV6-3 to TRBJ1-5, with D tentatively TRBD1 (5 bases). Germline V lookup: CDR1 MNHEY, CDR2 SVGEGT. CDR3 length: 12 residues. Between the trimmed V and J ends, which lost 6 bases and 6 bases, there was a span of 9 bases. In DNA, the CDR3 is TGTGCCAGCAGCGGGACTCTTCAGCCCCAGCATTTT. This translates into CASSGTLQPQHF.

The rearrangement joins TRBV11-1 to TRBJ2-7; a weak D match, TRBD1 (5 bases). The CDR3 is 14 amino acids. Trimming took 4 bases from V and 2 from J, leaving 12 bases between them. Germline CDR1 is SGHAT and CDR2 is FQDESV (reference sequence). CDR3: CASSSRVPPYEQYF. The CDR3 DNA follows: TGTGCCAGCAGCTCCAGGGTCCCCCCCTACGAGCAGTACTTC.

This CDR3 reads CASTANTDTQYF. The DNA for the CDR3 is TGTGCCAGCACCGCGAACACAGATACGCAGTATTTT. The chain carries TRBV7-8 and TRBJ2-3; the D is unclear. The CDR3 is 12 amino acids. V was cut by 7 bases and J by 2 bases, with 7 bases left in between. Germline values: CDR1 SGHVS, CDR2 FQNEAQ.

The CDR3 coding sequence is TGTGCCAGCAGTTTGGTCGGTGAAGCTTTCTTT. This sequence encodes CASSLVGEAFF. The rearrangement uses TRBV28 and TRBJ1-1; D unresolved. Trimming took 3 bases from V and 7 from J, leaving 6 bases between them. Germline-derived CDR1 and CDR2 are MDHEN and SYDVKM. The CDR3 runs to 11 residues.

The chain carries TRBV5-1 and TRBJ1-6, with D possibly being TRBD1 (5 bases). The CDR3 runs to 18 residues. The germline gives CDR1 SGHRS, CDR2 YFSETQ. V lost 4 bases, J lost 3 bases, and 20 bases lay in between. The CDR3: CASSPRDLSVGYNSPLHF. DNA of the CDR3: TGCGCCAGCAGCCCCCGGGACCTCTCGGTCGGCTATAATTCACCCCTCCACTTT.

The chain links TRBV28 to TRBJ1-1; 8 bases are a match to TRBD1. The CDR3 runs to 16 residues. The J segment lost 2 bases and the V segment lost 3 bases, leaving 8 bases of the junction unmatched. In germline, CDR1 is MDHEN, CDR2 SYDVKM. As DNA, the CDR3 is TGTGCCAGCAGTTTGTATCGCACAGGGGGAAACACTGAAGCTTTCTTT. Protein sequence: CASSLYRTGGNTEAFF.

Here the CDR3 reads CASSRDRVEQPQHF. CDR3 nucleotides: TGTGCCAGCTCCCGAGACAGGGTGGAACAGCCCCAGCATTTT. The chain employs TRBV18 and TRBJ1-5; 7 positions match TRBD1. The CDR3 is made up of 14 amino acids. Trimming cost V 6 bases and J 7 bases; bases outside gene matches: 9. CDR1 and CDR2 (germline): KGHSH, LQKENI.

This chain uses TRBV19 with TRBJ2-1; TRBD2 matches at 9 bases. CDR3 length: 17 amino acids. J lost 2 bases, V lost 0 bases, and 5 bases had no gene match. The germline V gene has CDR1 LNHDA and CDR2 SQIVND (reference sequence). Written as DNA, the CDR3 is TGTGCCAGTAGTATAGATCATCGCGGGAGGGCCTACAATGAGCAGTTCTTC. It specifies CASSIDHRGRAYNEQFF.

This sequence joins TRBV23-1 and TRBJ2-7; 7 bases are shared with TRBD1. TRBV23-1 belongs to the ORF category, with a function that is uncertain. This CDR3 contains 15 residues. V lost 5 bases, J lost 0 bases, and 7 bases stayed unmatched. The CDR3 is CASSTQGSISYEQYF. For the CDR3, the DNA is TGCGCCAGCAGTACACAGGGGTCCATCTCCTACGAGCAGTACTTC.

This clone was seen once. The chain carries TRBV7-6 and TRBJ1-5; 8 bases fit TRBD1. The CDR3 has 18 residues. J lost 2 bases, V lost 3 bases, and 12 bases had no gene match. Germline V gene sequence: CDR1 SGHVS, CDR2 FNYEAQ. The CDR3 protein is CASSLMAGGSIGNQPQHF. CDR3 DNA sequence: TGTGCCAGCAGCTTGATGGCAGGGGGCAGCATAGGCAATCAGCCCCAGCATTTT. The complete variable domain, with remaining parts taken from reference TRBV7-6 and TRBJ1-5, reads GAGVSQSPRYKVTKRGQDVALRCDPISGHVSLYWYRQALGQGPEFLTYFNYEAQQDKSGLPNDRFSAERPEGSISTLTIQRTEQRDSAMYRCASSLMAGGSIGNQPQHFGDGTRLSIL.

This chain uses TRBV7-2 with TRBJ2-3, with D possibly matching TRBD1 (6 bases). The CDR3 is 16 amino acids. Germline CDR1 is SGHTA and CDR2 is FQGNSA. V lost 1 base and J 0 bases, leaving 11 bases between the germline ends. CDR3 sequence: CASSLGAGTSTDTQYF. In DNA form, the CDR3 reads TGTGCCAGCAGCTTAGGGGCAGGGACAAGCACAGATACGCAGTATTTT.

The chain is built from TRBV5-5 and TRBJ1-6, with 7 positions matching TRBD1. The J segment lost 2 bases and the V segment lost 4 bases, leaving 6 bases of the junction unmatched. The V gene's germline CDR1 is SGHKS and CDR2 YYEKEE (reference sequence). The CDR3 spans 16 residues. CDR3 in amino acids: CASSPTGETYNSPLHF. CDR3 bases: TGTGCCAGCAGCCCTACAGGGGAGACCTATAATTCACCCCTCCACTTT.

The chain's CDR3 is CASSLLGEAPGYEQYF. CDR3 DNA sequence: TGCGCCAGCAGCTTGTTGGGAGAAGCCCCTGGCTACGAGCAGTACTTC. This chain uses TRBV5-1 with TRBJ2-7; the D gene is possibly TRBD2 (5 bases). Trimming left V 1 base short and J 3 bases short, with 17 bases between. The CDR3 is 16 amino acids. The germline V gene has CDR1 SGHRS and CDR2 YFSETQ.

The chain recombines TRBV30 with TRBJ2-7; 7 nucleotides match TRBD1. The germline V gene encodes CDR1 GTSNPN and CDR2 SVGIG (reference sequence). The CDR3 contains 15 residues. The ends lost 3 bases at V and 0 bases at J; junction bases unmatched: 8. CDR3 bases: TGTGCCTGGAGGAGAGGGGGCGACGGCTCCTACGAGCAGTACTTC. Translation gives CAWRRGGDGSYEQYF.

The chain combines TRBV2 with TRBJ2-7, with 7 nucleotides matching TRBD1. Losses at the gene ends were 5 bases for V and 3 bases for J; bases not matched to a gene: 7. The germline CDR1 and CDR2 sequences are SNHLY and FYNNEI. This CDR3 is 14 amino acids long. CDR3 DNA sequence: TGTGCCAGCAGTAAACCGGGACAGTTCTACGAGCAGTACTTC. Amino acids: CASSKPGQFYEQYF. Variable domain in full (rest from reference TRBV2 and TRBJ2-7): EPEVTQTPSHQVTQMGQEVILRCVPISNHLYFYWYRQILGQKVEFLVSFYNNEISEKSEIFDDQFSVERPDGSNFTLKIRSTKLEDSAMYFCASSKPGQFYEQYFGPGTRLTVT.

V usage is TRBV28 and J usage is TRBJ2-1; possible D gene TRBD1, 6 bases. The V end lost 5 bases, the J end lost 6 bases, and 20 bases lay between the germline ends. From germline, CDR1 is MDHEN and CDR2 SYDVKM. CDR3 length: 16 amino acids. In nucleotides, the CDR3 is TGTGCCAGCAGTACCCAAGCTGACGGCAGGGGCAATGAGCAGTTCTTC. The encoded protein is CASSTQADGRGNEQFF.

In its sample, this clone ranks as medium-sized. The J gene is TRBJ2-7, the V gene TRBV19; 8 bases fit TRBD2. V lost 5 bases and J lost 3; bases outside the gene matches: 6. The V gene's germline CDR1 is LNHDA and CDR2 SQIVND (reference sequence). This CDR3 contains 14 residues. CDR3 protein: CASSLGSGDYEQYF. The CDR3 region has the DNA TGTGCCAGTAGTCTGGGTAGCGGGGACTACGAGCAGTACTTC.

The sample holds a few counts of this clone. The chain joins TRBV29-1 to TRBJ2-3, with 7 bases lining up with TRBD1. This CDR3 is 13 amino acids long. The germline CDR1 and CDR2 sequences are SQVTM and ANQGSEA. The J segment lost 1 base and the V segment lost 7 bases, leaving 5 bases of the junction unmatched. CDR3 sequence reads: CSAPGGGTDTQYF. DNA for the CDR3: TGCAGCGCCCCAGGGGGAGGCACAGATACGCAGTATTTT.

The genes are TRBV2 and TRBJ2-3; D is uncertain. Trimming shortened V by 6 bases and J by 4 bases, and 8 bases separated the two germline ends. Germline values: CDR1 SNHLY, CDR2 FYNNEI. This CDR3 spans 12 amino acids. The CDR3 region is CASSAQSDTQYF. The CDR3 DNA sequence: TGTGCCAGCAGCGCTCAGTCAGATACGCAGTATTTT.

The V call is TRBV27, the J call TRBJ2-1; D is perhaps TRBD2 (5 bases). The V end lost 0 bases, the J end lost 8 bases, and 20 bases lay between the germline ends. In germline, CDR1 is MNHEY, CDR2 SMNVEV (reference sequence). The CDR3 length is 17 residues. The DNA of the CDR3 is TGTGCCAGCAGTTTATCCCCCTCGGGAAAGTCGCAGTATGAGCAGTTCTTC. It yields the protein CASSLSPSGKSQYEQFF.

The rearrangement uses TRBV29-1 and TRBJ1-1, with 8 positions matching TRBD1. Trimming removed 7 bases from V and 8 bases from J; junction bases left unmatched: 12. CDR3 length equals 13 residues. CDR1 is SQVTM, CDR2 ANQGSEA, per germline. The CDR3 bases are TGCAGCGGTGCGACAGGGGCTAGTGGAGAAGCTTTCTTT. This encodes CSGATGASGEAFF.

The chain has TRBV15 and TRBJ1-2; D unclear. Trimming removed 5 bases at V and 8 bases at J, with 15 bases between. Germline CDR1 and CDR2: LNHNV and YYDKDF (reference sequence). The CDR3 runs 13 residues. CDR3 sequence: CATSARLAIGYTF. The CDR3 DNA sequence: TGTGCCACCAGCGCCCGCTTAGCGATAGGCTACACCTTC.